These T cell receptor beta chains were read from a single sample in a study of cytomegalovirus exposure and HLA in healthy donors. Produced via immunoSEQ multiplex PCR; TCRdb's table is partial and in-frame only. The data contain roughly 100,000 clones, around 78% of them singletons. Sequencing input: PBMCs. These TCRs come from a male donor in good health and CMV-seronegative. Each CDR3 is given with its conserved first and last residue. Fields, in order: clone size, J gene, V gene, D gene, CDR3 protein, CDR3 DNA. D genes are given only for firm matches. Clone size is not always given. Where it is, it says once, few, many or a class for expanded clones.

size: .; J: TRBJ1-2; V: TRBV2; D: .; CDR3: CASSERGVLSAYGYTF; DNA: TGTGCCAGCAGTGAACGGGGTGTCCTTAGTGCCTATGGCTACACCTTC
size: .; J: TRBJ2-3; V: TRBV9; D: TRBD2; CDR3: CASSPGTSGSWDTQYF; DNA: TGTGCCAGCAGCCCCGGGACTAGCGGGAGTTGGGATACGCAGTATTTT
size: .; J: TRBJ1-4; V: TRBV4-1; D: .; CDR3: CASRDGLNEKLFF; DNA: TGCGCCAGCAGGGACGGACTTAATGAAAAACTGTTTTTT
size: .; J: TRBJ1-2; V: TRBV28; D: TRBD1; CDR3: CASSTRTGMIYGYTF; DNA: TGTGCCAGCAGTACCCGGACAGGGATGATCTATGGCTACACCTTC
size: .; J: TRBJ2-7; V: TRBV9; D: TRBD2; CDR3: CASSVGGRAPYEQYF; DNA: TGTGCCAGCAGCGTGGGCGGGAGGGCCCCCTACGAGCAGTACTTC
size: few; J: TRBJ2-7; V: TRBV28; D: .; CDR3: CASSLGGGRKTAYEQYF; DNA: TGTGCCAGCAGTTTAGGGGGAGGCCGTAAAACAGCCTACGAGCAGTACTTC
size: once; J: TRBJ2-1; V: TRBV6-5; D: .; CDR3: CASSAPTRGNEQFF; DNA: TGTGCCAGCAGTGCCCCTACTAGAGGGAATGAGCAGTTCTTC
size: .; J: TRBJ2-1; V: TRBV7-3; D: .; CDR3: CASSLQSDNEQFF; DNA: TGTGCCAGCAGCTTACAGTCCGACAATGAGCAGTTCTTC
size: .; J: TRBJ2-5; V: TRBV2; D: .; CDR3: CASLPDNQETQYF; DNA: TGTGCCAGCCTGCCGGACAACCAAGAGACCCAGTACTTC
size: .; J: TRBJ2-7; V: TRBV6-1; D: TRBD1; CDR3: CASAGQGELSEQYF; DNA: TGTGCCAGTGCGGGACAGGGGGAATTGAGCGAGCAGTACTTC
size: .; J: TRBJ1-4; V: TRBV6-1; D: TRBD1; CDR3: CASSGQGARGKLFF; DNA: TGTGCCAGCAGTGGCCAGGGGGCGCGCGGAAAACTGTTTTTT
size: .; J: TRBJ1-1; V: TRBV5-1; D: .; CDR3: CASSPGQNTEAFF; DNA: TGCGCCAGCAGCCCGGGACAGAACACTGAAGCTTTCTTT
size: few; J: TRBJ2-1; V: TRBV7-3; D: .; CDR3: CASSLKRDNHNEQFF; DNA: TGTGCCAGCAGCCTTAAGCGGGACAACCACAATGAGCAGTTCTTC
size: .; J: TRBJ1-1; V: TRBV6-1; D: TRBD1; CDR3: CASDRGRAEAFF; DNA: TGTGCCAGTGACAGGGGGCGAGCTGAAGCTTTCTTT
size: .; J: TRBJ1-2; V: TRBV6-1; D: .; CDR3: CASSFRTGNYGYTF; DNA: TGTGCCAGCAGTTTCAGGACGGGGAACTATGGCTACACCTTC
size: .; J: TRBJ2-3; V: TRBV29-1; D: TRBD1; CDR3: CSATGSTDTQYF; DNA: TGCAGCGCGACAGGGTCCACAGATACGCAGTATTTT
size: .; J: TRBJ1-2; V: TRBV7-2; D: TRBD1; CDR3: CASTPDRVYGYTF; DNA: TGTGCCAGCACCCCGGACAGGGTCTATGGCTACACCTTC
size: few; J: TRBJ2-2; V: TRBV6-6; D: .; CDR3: CASSYSTGPNTGELFF; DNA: TGTGCCAGCAGTTACTCCACAGGGCCAAACACCGGGGAGCTGTTTTTT
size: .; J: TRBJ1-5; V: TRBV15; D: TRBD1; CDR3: CATSDGGQGEYSNQPQHF; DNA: TGTGCCACCAGCGATGGAGGACAGGGGGAATATAGCAATCAGCCCCAGCATTTT
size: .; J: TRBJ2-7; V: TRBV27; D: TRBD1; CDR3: CASSPTGYEQYF; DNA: TGTGCCAGCAGTCCGACAGGGTACGAGCAGTACTTC
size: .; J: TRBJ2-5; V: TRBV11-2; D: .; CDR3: CASSLDPTSKKTQYF; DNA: TGTGCCAGCAGCTTAGATCCCACTTCCAAGAAGACCCAGTACTTC
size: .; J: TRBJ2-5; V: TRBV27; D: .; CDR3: CASSSGETQYF; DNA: TGTGCCAGCAGTTCCGGGGAGACCCAGTACTTC
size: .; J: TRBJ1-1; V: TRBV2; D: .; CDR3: CASSEEGRAEAFF; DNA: TGTGCCAGCAGTGAGGAGGGAAGGGCTGAAGCTTTCTTT
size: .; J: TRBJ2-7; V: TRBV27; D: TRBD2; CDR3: CASSLTGGTGYEQYF; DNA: TGTGCCAGCAGTTTGACGGGAGGGACTGGCTACGAGCAGTACTTC
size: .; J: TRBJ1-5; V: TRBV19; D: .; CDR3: CASISGRDFYSNQPQHF; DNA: TGTGCCAGTATATCCGGCCGGGATTTCTATAGCAATCAGCCCCAGCATTTT
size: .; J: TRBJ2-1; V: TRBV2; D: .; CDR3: CASSEGPGQGIF; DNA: TGTGCCAGCAGTGAAGGGCCAGGCCAAGGAATCTTC
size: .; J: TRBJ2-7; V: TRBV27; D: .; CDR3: CASSLGTPAAYEQYF; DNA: TGTGCCAGCAGTTTAGGGACTCCTGCAGCCTACGAGCAGTACTTC
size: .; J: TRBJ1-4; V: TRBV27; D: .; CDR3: CASSLRSGVGEKLFF; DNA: TGTGCCAGCAGTTTAAGGTCGGGGGTCGGTGAAAAACTGTTTTTT
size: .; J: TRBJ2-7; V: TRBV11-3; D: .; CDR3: CASSLDLAKAYEQYF; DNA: TGTGCCAGCAGCTTAGATCTCGCGAAAGCCTACGAGCAGTACTTC
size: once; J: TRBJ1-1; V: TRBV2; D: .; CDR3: CASKGVQWDTEAFF; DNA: TGTGCCAGCAAGGGGGTACAATGGGACACTGAAGCTTTCTTT
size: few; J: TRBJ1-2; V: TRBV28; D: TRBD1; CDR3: CASSRDRGPGGYTF; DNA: TGTGCCAGCAGCCGTGACAGGGGGCCTGGTGGCTACACCTTC
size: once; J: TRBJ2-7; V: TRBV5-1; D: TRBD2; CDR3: CASSLGTAGGGYEQYF; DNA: TGCGCCAGCAGCTTGGGGACCGCGGGAGGGGGCTACGAGCAGTACTTC